The next 2 T cell receptor beta chains were all read from a single sample in a study of blood T cell repertoires in COVID-19 (dated by TCRdb to the early 2020s). The method behind the library was the immunoSEQ multiplex PCR assay. Here the immuneACCESS table is served through TCRdb, limited to in-frame sequences with V and J called. Missing clones are a known gap in these copies; in checked studies unresolved V genes cover under half, and the rest lacks a known reason. The sample data list 250,000 or so clones, and approximately 91% of these were observed just once. The top ten constitute about 0.94% of the sample. The specimen sequenced was peripheral blood. The receptors derive from a woman in her thirties or forties who had recovered from COVID-19.

The J gene is TRBJ2-7, the V gene TRBV6-5; 7 bases agree with TRBD2. The CDR3 runs to 15 residues. The germline V gene has CDR1 MNHEY and CDR2 SVGAGI. V shed 6 bases and J 3 bases; nucleotides not matched to a gene: 11. As DNA, the CDR3 is TGTGCCAGCAGGGCAAACCGGGACTACTTCTACGAGCAGTACTTC. The encoded protein is CASRANRDYFYEQYF.

V and J are TRBV5-1 and TRBJ2-7, with D tentatively TRBD1 (6 bases). The V end lost 1 base, the J end lost 7 bases, and 12 bases lay between the germline ends. Per the germline V gene, CDR1 is SGHRS and CDR2 is YFSETQ. The CDR3 consists of 13 residues. The chain's CDR3 is CASSLSKGEEQYF. CDR3 DNA: TGCGCCAGCAGCTTGTCCAAGGGGGAGGAGCAGTACTTC.